This T cell receptor beta chain was captured by sequencing in a study of blood T cell repertoires in COVID-19. At the level of the study: Sites in the United States, Italy and Spain provided acute and convalescent COVID-19 samples. PBMCs, B-cell-depleted T cells, or T cells were the source of the cDNA or gDNA that made up the material.

TCRdb's copy holds only in-frame clones and misses some; the assay was immunoSEQ multiplex PCR. The table lists roughly 67,000 clones, roughly 86% of them singletons. Material: peripheral blood. The source is a man over 45 with acute or convalescent COVID-19.

The CDR3 nucleotides are TGCGCCAGCAGCTTGGCTTACGAGCAGTACTTC. This sequence encodes CASSLAYEQYF. J is TRBJ2-7 and V is TRBV5-1, with D uncertain. This CDR3 has 11 residues. The germline gives CDR1 SGHRS, CDR2 YFSETQ. V gave up 0 bases and J gave up 4 bases, with 2 bases separating them. The full variable domain, with the rest looked up from reference TRBV5-1 and TRBJ2-7, is KAGVTQTPRYLIKTRGQQVTLSCSPISGHRSVSWYQQTPGQGLQFLFEYFSETQRNKGNFPGRFSGRQFSNSRSEMNVSTLELGDSALYLCASSLAYEQYFGPGTRLTVT.